Listed below are T cell receptor beta chains from one sample, sequenced in a study of blood T cell repertoires in COVID-19. Assay: immunoSEQ multiplex PCR; the TCRdb copy retains only in-frame clones and omits some. The sample records tens of thousands of clones, 70% to 85% being singletons. The sample consisted of peripheral blood. The receptors derive from a man aged 80 or over with acute or convalescent COVID-19. The CDR3 runs from the conserved cysteine through the conserved F or W. A D gene is named only where the DNA matches it firmly. Some rows mark clone size as missing; the rest say once, few, many or name a class of expanded clone.

clone_size: -
d_call: TRBD2
cdr3_length: 14
v_call: TRBV30
j_call: TRBJ2-4
cdr3_nt: TGTGCCTGGAGTCTTGGCGGGGGGGCAAACATTCAGTACTTC
cdr3_aa: CAWSLGGGANIQYF

clone_size: -
d_call: -
cdr3_length: 13
v_call: TRBV29-1
j_call: TRBJ2-2
cdr3_nt: TGCAGCGTTGCCTCGACTACCACCGGGGAGCTGTTTTTT
cdr3_aa: CSVASTTTGELFF

clone_size: once
d_call: -
cdr3_length: 14
v_call: TRBV25-1
j_call: TRBJ1-1
cdr3_nt: TGTGCCAGCAGCCAGCGAGGAAGGAACACTGAAGCTTTCTTT
cdr3_aa: CASSQRGRNTEAFF

clone_size: -
d_call: -
cdr3_length: 15
v_call: TRBV15
j_call: TRBJ2-2
cdr3_nt: TGTGCCACCAGCAGAGGAACGGCGGGGACCGGGGAGCTGTTTTTT
cdr3_aa: CATSRGTAGTGELFF

clone_size: -
d_call: -
cdr3_length: 15
v_call: TRBV19
j_call: TRBJ1-3
cdr3_nt: TGTGCCAGTAGCCCTCTGGGGGCATCTGGAAACACCATATATTTT
cdr3_aa: CASSPLGASGNTIYF

clone_size: -
d_call: TRBD2
cdr3_length: 17
v_call: TRBV9
j_call: TRBJ2-2
cdr3_nt: TGTGCCAGCAGCGCTCTGACCGGGACTAGAAGCACCGGGGAGCTGTTTTTT
cdr3_aa: CASSALTGTRSTGELFF

clone_size: -
d_call: TRBD1
cdr3_length: 15
v_call: TRBV6-2/TRBV6-3
j_call: TRBJ2-7
cdr3_nt: TGTGCCAGCAGTTACTCGGGGACAGGGGGTATCGAGCAGTACTTC
cdr3_aa: CASSYSGTGGIEQYF

clone_size: -
d_call: TRBD1
cdr3_length: 15
v_call: TRBV5-1
j_call: TRBJ2-1
cdr3_nt: TGCGCCAGCAGCCCCGGAACCCCGACAGGGAGTGAGCAGTTCTTC
cdr3_aa: CASSPGTPTGSEQFF

clone_size: -
d_call: -
cdr3_length: 14
v_call: TRBV4-1
j_call: TRBJ2-7
cdr3_nt: TGCGCCAGCAGCCAGATTGACACCTCCTACGAGCAGTACTTC
cdr3_aa: CASSQIDTSYEQYF

clone_size: -
d_call: -
cdr3_length: 13
v_call: TRBV6-1
j_call: TRBJ1-2
cdr3_nt: TGTGCCAGCAGTGAAGACGGGCGGGTTGGCTACACCTTC
cdr3_aa: CASSEDGRVGYTF

clone_size: -
d_call: -
cdr3_length: 15
v_call: TRBV6-5
j_call: TRBJ1-3
cdr3_nt: TGTGCCAGCAGTTACTCGCAGGGTACTGGAAACACCATATATTTT
cdr3_aa: CASSYSQGTGNTIYF

clone_size: -
d_call: TRBD1
cdr3_length: 15
v_call: TRBV11-3
j_call: TRBJ2-1
cdr3_nt: TGTGCCAGCAGCGTCGAGGGACAGCTGAACAATGAGCAGTTCTTC
cdr3_aa: CASSVEGQLNNEQFF

clone_size: -
d_call: TRBD1
cdr3_length: 15
v_call: TRBV7-9
j_call: TRBJ1-1
cdr3_nt: TGTGCCAGCAGCTTACAGGGGGCGGTCGGCACTGAAGCTTTCTTT
cdr3_aa: CASSLQGAVGTEAFF

clone_size: -
d_call: -
cdr3_length: 14
v_call: TRBV5-6
j_call: TRBJ1-1
cdr3_nt: TGTGCCAGCAGCTTGCGTGGAAACCTAGAGGAAGCTTTCTTT
cdr3_aa: CASSLRGNLEEAFF

clone_size: -
d_call: TRBD2
cdr3_length: 16
v_call: TRBV5-1
j_call: TRBJ2-3
cdr3_nt: TGCGCCAGCAGCTTAGGGACTAGCGGGAGAACAGATACGCAGTATTTT
cdr3_aa: CASSLGTSGRTDTQYF

clone_size: -
d_call: TRBD2
cdr3_length: 15
v_call: TRBV9
j_call: TRBJ2-1
cdr3_nt: TGTGCCAGCAGCTCCAGCGGGAGGAACCACAATGAGCAGTTCTTC
cdr3_aa: CASSSSGRNHNEQFF

clone_size: -
d_call: -
cdr3_length: 14
v_call: TRBV4-2
j_call: TRBJ1-4
cdr3_nt: TGTGCCAGCAGCCAACAGGGCTTGGAGGAAAAACTGTTTTTT
cdr3_aa: CASSQQGLEEKLFF

clone_size: -
d_call: -
cdr3_length: 14
v_call: TRBV5-1
j_call: TRBJ2-7
cdr3_nt: TGCGCCAGCAGCTTGGCCTCACGGTTCAACGAGCAGTACTTC
cdr3_aa: CASSLASRFNEQYF

clone_size: -
d_call: TRBD1
cdr3_length: 16
v_call: TRBV6-1
j_call: TRBJ2-3
cdr3_nt: TGTGCCAGCAGTGTGGGGTTCGGGACAGGGGCAGATACGCAGTATTTT
cdr3_aa: CASSVGFGTGADTQYF

clone_size: -
d_call: -
cdr3_length: 14
v_call: TRBV7-9
j_call: TRBJ2-3
cdr3_nt: TGTGCCAGCAGCTTAGGAGCTGGCACAGATACGCAGTATTTT
cdr3_aa: CASSLGAGTDTQYF

clone_size: -
d_call: TRBD1
cdr3_length: 16
v_call: TRBV5-6
j_call: TRBJ2-4
cdr3_nt: TGTGCCAGCAGCTGGACAGGCGGGACAGGTAAAAACATTCAGTACTTC
cdr3_aa: CASSWTGGTGKNIQYF

clone_size: few
d_call: -
cdr3_length: 14
v_call: TRBV7-9
j_call: TRBJ1-6
cdr3_nt: TGTGCCAGCAGCTTACCTTCCAGCGGGTCACCCCTCCACTTT
cdr3_aa: CASSLPSSGSPLHF

clone_size: -
d_call: TRBD2
cdr3_length: 15
v_call: TRBV19
j_call: TRBJ2-1
cdr3_nt: TGTGCCAGTACCCTGGGACTAGCAGGCCACAATGAGCAGTTCTTC
cdr3_aa: CASTLGLAGHNEQFF

clone_size: few
d_call: -
cdr3_length: 13
v_call: TRBV5-1
j_call: TRBJ2-7
cdr3_nt: TGCGCCAGCAGCTTGGGGGAGCATTACGAGCAGTACTTC
cdr3_aa: CASSLGEHYEQYF